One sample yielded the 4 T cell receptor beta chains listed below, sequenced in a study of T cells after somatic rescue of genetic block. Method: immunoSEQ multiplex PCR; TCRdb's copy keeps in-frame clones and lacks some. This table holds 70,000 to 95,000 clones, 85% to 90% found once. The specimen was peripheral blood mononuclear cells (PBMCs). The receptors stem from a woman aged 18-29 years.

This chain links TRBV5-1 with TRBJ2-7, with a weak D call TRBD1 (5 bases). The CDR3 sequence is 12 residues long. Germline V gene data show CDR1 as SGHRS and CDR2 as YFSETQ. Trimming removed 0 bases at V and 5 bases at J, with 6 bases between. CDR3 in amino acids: CASSLGQNEQYF. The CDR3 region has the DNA TGCGCCAGCAGCTTGGGACAGAACGAGCAGTACTTC.

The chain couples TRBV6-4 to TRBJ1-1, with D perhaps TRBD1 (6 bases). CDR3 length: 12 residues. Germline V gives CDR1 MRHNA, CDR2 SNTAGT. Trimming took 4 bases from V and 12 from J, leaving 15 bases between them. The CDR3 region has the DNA TGTGCCAGCAGTGGTAGCACAGGGAAACCTTTCTTT. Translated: CASSGSTGKPFF.

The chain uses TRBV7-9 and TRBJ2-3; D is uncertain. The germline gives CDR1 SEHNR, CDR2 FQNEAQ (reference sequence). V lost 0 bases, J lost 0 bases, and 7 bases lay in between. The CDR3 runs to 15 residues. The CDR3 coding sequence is TGTGCCAGCAGCTTAGCCCAGAGGAGCACAGATACGCAGTATTTT. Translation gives CASSLAQRSTDTQYF.

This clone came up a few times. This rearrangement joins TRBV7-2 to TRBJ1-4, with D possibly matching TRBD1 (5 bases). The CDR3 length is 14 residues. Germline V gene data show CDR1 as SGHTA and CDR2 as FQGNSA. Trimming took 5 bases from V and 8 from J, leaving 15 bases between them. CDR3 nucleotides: TGTGCCAGCAGCCTTCGGCAGGGAGCGGAAAAACTGTTTTTT. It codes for CASSLRQGAEKLFF. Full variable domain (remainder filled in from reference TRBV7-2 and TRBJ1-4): GAGVSQSPSNKVTEKGKDVELRCDPISGHTALYWYRQSLGQGLEFLIYFQGNSAPDKSGLPSDRFSAERTGGSVSTLTIQRTQQEDSAVYLCASSLRQGAEKLFFGSGTQLSVL.